The rows below give T cell receptor beta chains drawn from one sample of a study of T cells in Graves' hyperthyroidism and ophthalmopathy. From the multiplex PCR reads, TCRdb called clonotypes with MiXCR, one entry per CDR3 protein. The sample gives about 280,000 distinct CDR3 sequences, 25% to 30% of which show up once; roughly 24% is in the top ten. Sequencing used blood. The receptors were gathered from a man aged 40-50 years with Graves' hyperthyroidism that later progressed to Graves' ophthalmopathy. Each CDR3 is given with its conserved first and last residue. Fields, in order: J gene, clone size, V gene, D gene, CDR3 DNA, CDR3 protein. A D gene is named only where the DNA matches it firmly. Expanded clones are given a class, and other clones once, few, many or no size at all.

>TRBJ2-5|-|TRBV11-3|TRBD2
TGTGCCAGCAGCTCCTTAACTAGCGGGGGTAAAGAGACCCAGTACTTC
CASSSLTSGGKETQYF
>TRBJ2-5|many|TRBV24-1|TRBD1
TGTGCCACCAGCTCCCTCTGGGGGGACAGGGGTGAGGAGACCCAGTACTTC
CATSSLWGDRGEETQYF
>TRBJ1-1|many|TRBV19|-
TGTGCCAGTAGTAACACGGGGAACACTGAAGCTTTCTTT
CASSNTGNTEAFF
>TRBJ2-5|many|TRBV7-2|-
TGTGCCAGCAGCCGAGCGCGGAGAAGGGACTTCGAGACCCAGTACTTC
CASSRARRRDFETQYF
>TRBJ2-7|many|TRBV27|-
TGTGCCAGCAGTCTCACCCCAAACTCCTACGAGCAGTACTTC
CASSLTPNSYEQYF
>TRBJ2-7|many|TRBV6-2/TRBV6-3|TRBD2
TGTGCCAGCCATGAAGCGGGAGGGTCCTACGAGCAGTACTTC
CASHEAGGSYEQYF
>TRBJ1-5|many|TRBV4-1|TRBD1
TGCGCCAGCAGCCAGCAGGGACAGGGCGTCAATCAGCCCCAGCATTTT
CASSQQGQGVNQPQHF
>TRBJ1-1|-|TRBV7-8|-
TGTGCCAGCAGCCCGAACAGAGGAAAGAACACTGAAGCTTTCTTT
CASSPNRGKNTEAFF
>TRBJ1-1|many|TRBV28|TRBD1
TGTGCCAGCAGTCTGTCCCGGGACAGGCGTGAAGCTTTCTTT
CASSLSRDRREAFF
>TRBJ2-7|-|TRBV5-1|-
TGCGCCAGCAGCTTACTACCCAGCTCCTACGAGCAGTACTTC
CASSLLPSSYEQYF
>TRBJ1-2|many|TRBV29-1|-
TGCAGCGGTGGGGGGCAGGATGGTCAATACGGCTACACCTTC
CSGGGQDGQYGYTF
>TRBJ1-1|many|TRBV5-1|TRBD1
TGCGCCAGCAGCAATCCGGGACAGGAAGCTTTCTTT
CASSNPGQEAFF
>TRBJ2-2|-|TRBV7-3|-
TGTGCCAGCAGCTTCGGCCAACTGTCCGCGAACACCGGGGAGCTGTTTTTT
CASSFGQLSANTGELFF
>TRBJ2-2|many|TRBV11-3|TRBD2
TGTGCCAGCAGTACGGGACTACACACCGGGGAGCTGTTTTTT
CASSTGLHTGELFF
>TRBJ2-7|many|TRBV12-3/TRBV12-4|-
TGTGCCAGCAGACAACCGGGGACCACGGCCTACGAGCAGTACTTC
CASRQPGTTAYEQYF
>TRBJ2-7|many|TRBV28|TRBD1
TGTGCCAGCAGAGCGACAGGGAGCTCCTACGAGCAGTACTTC
CASRATGSSYEQYF
>TRBJ2-4|many|TRBV24-1|-
TGTGCCACCAGTGCCGGACCGGGGCGCATTCAGTACTTC
CATSAGPGRIQYF
>TRBJ1-2|many|TRBV4-2|-
TGTGCCAGCAGCCAAGATGGGCGAAGGGCTGGCTACACCTTC
CASSQDGRRAGYTF
>TRBJ2-4|-|TRBV30|-
TGTGCCTGGAGTGGCGGAAACATTCAGTACTTC
CAWSGGNIQYF
>TRBJ2-3|-|TRBV2|-
TGTGCCAGCAAGCAGGAGCTCACAGATACGCAGTATTTT
CASKQELTDTQYF
>TRBJ2-5|-|TRBV20-1|TRBD2
TGCAGTGCTAAGCTGCCTAGCGGGAGAGAGACCCAGTACTTC
CSAKLPSGRETQYF
>TRBJ2-4|many|TRBV5-1|TRBD1
TGCGCCAGCAGCTTGAGGGGACAGGGCAAAAACATTCAGTACTTC
CASSLRGQGKNIQYF
>TRBJ1-1|many|TRBV12-5|-
TGTGCTAGTGGTTCTCAAAACACGGCTCCTGAAGCTTTCTTT
CASGSQNTAPEAFF
>TRBJ2-7|many|TRBV11-3|TRBD2
TGTGCCAGCAGCCCCAGACTAGCGGGAGCGTCCGAGCAGTACTTC
CASSPRLAGASEQYF
>TRBJ2-3|few|TRBV6-1|TRBD2
TGTGCCAGCACCCTTAGCGGGAGCGACACAGATACGCAGTATTTT
CASTLSGSDTDTQYF
>TRBJ2-7|many|TRBV18|TRBD1
TGTGCCAGCACCGAGGGATTAGTCAACAGGGGCTACGAGCAGTACTTC
CASTEGLVNRGYEQYF
>TRBJ1-5|many|TRBV9|-
TGTGCCAGCAGCCCCCAGGAAAGCAATCAGCCCCAGCATTTT
CASSPQESNQPQHF
>TRBJ2-7|many|TRBV11-2|TRBD2
TGTGCCAGCAGCGGAGGCGGGAGGTCGGGAGAGCAGTACTTC
CASSGGGRSGEQYF
>TRBJ1-5|many|TRBV5-5|-
TGTGCCAGCAGCTTGGAGGGGCCGGATTATAGCAATCAGCCCCAGCATTTT
CASSLEGPDYSNQPQHF
>TRBJ2-5|many|TRBV5-5|-
TGTGCCAGCAGCTTGGCCTCAGAGGTCGAGACCCAGTACTTC
CASSLASEVETQYF
>TRBJ2-5|many|TRBV7-8|-
TGTGCCAGCAGCTTAGTCCCGGGAGAGATAGGGGAGACCCAGTACTTC
CASSLVPGEIGETQYF
>TRBJ2-7|many|TRBV27|-
TGTGCCAGCAGTTTATCCGACAGCTACGAGCAGTACTTC
CASSLSDSYEQYF
>TRBJ2-7|many|TRBV4-2|TRBD2
TGTGCCAGCAGCCAACCTAGCGGGGCCTACGAGCAGTACTTC
CASSQPSGAYEQYF
>TRBJ2-5|-|TRBV20-1|-
TGCTCTGGATACGGAGAGACCCAGTACTTC
CSGYGETQYF
>TRBJ1-1|-|TRBV12-3/TRBV12-4|-
TGTGCCAGCAGTTTGTCTAACAGCTTGAACACTGAAGCTTTCTTT
CASSLSNSLNTEAFF
>TRBJ2-5|many|TRBV12-3/TRBV12-4|-
TGTGCCAGCAGTCCCAGGGGGGGCCAAGAGACCCAGTACTTC
CASSPRGGQETQYF
>TRBJ2-7|-|TRBV20-1|-
TGCAGTGCTAGAGGGGGACAATCCTACGAGCAGTACTTC
CSARGGQSYEQYF
>TRBJ1-6|many|TRBV12-3/TRBV12-4|-
TGTGCCAGCAGTTTCGGTACTGATAATTCACCCCTCCACTTT
CASSFGTDNSPLHF
>TRBJ2-4|many|TRBV27|-
TGTGCCAGCAGGGCAGGGTTTTCCAAAAACATTCAGTACTTC
CASRAGFSKNIQYF
>TRBJ2-7|-|TRBV27|-
TGTGCCAGCAGTTTAAAGTCCAGCCACGAGCAGTACTTC
CASSLKSSHEQYF
>TRBJ1-2|many|TRBV5-1|-
TGCGCCAGCAGCTTACCGGGAACCATATATGGCTACACCTTC
CASSLPGTIYGYTF
>TRBJ2-5|-|TRBV6-2/TRBV6-3|-
TGTGCCAGCAGTTTGTTCTTACAGGGAGGAGAGACCCAGTACTTC
CASSLFLQGGETQYF
>TRBJ1-3|many|TRBV6-5|TRBD1
TGTGCCAGCAGACTGGACAGGGGTTCGGCAGGAAACACCATATATTTT
CASRLDRGSAGNTIYF
>TRBJ2-7|many|TRBV4-1|TRBD2
TGCGCCAGCAGCCAAGTGGCGACTAGCGGGAGCTCCTACGAGCAGTACTTC
CASSQVATSGSSYEQYF
>TRBJ2-2|-|TRBV19|-
TGTGCCAGTATTAGGTTGGACACCGGGGAGCTGTTTTTT
CASIRLDTGELFF
>TRBJ2-7|-|TRBV2|-
TGTGCCAGCAGCGAAGGACAGCCAGCCCCCTACGAGCAGTACTTC
CASSEGQPAPYEQYF
>TRBJ1-1|many|TRBV19|-
TGTGCCAGTAGTATAGATCCGAACACTGAAGCTTTCTTT
CASSIDPNTEAFF
>TRBJ2-7|many|TRBV6-1|TRBD1
TGTGCCAGCAGCACGAACAGGGGGCTTTTCTTGTACGAGCAGTACTTC
CASSTNRGLFLYEQYF
>TRBJ2-5|many|TRBV25-1|-
TGTGCCAGCAGCATGATCGGCCTCCAAGAGACCCAGTACTTC
CASSMIGLQETQYF
>TRBJ2-5|-|TRBV6-1|TRBD1
TGTGCCAGCAGGGTGGGGGGGGACAGGGAAAGGAGGACCCAGTACTTC
CASRVGGDRERRTQYF
>TRBJ2-3|few|TRBV2|-
TGTGCCAGCAGTGAAGCGACAGCTACGCAGTATTTT
CASSEATATQYF
>TRBJ1-2|many|TRBV18|-
TGTGCCAGCTCACCACTTCCAGAACAGGGCTATGGCTACACCTTC
CASSPLPEQGYGYTF